These T cell receptor beta chains were read from a single sample in a study of Tregs in tolerant kidney transplant recipients. TCRdb's copy holds only in-frame clones and misses some; the assay was immunoSEQ multiplex PCR. The sample gives more than 95,000 clones, roughly nine tenths of which show up once; approximately 0.62% is in the top ten. The material sequenced was CD4+ T cells from blood. The receptors here all came from a human donor in good health. CDR3s include the opening cysteine and the closing phenylalanine or tryptophan. The D gene is left open where the match is weak. Size is omitted from some rows. Given values are once, few, many or a class for expanded clones.

clone_size	d_call	v_call	j_call	cdr3_aa	cdr3_nt
once	NA	TRBV6-5	TRBJ2-7	CASSISTYEQYF	TGTGCCAGCAGTATCTCAACCTACGAGCAGTACTTC
NA	NA	TRBV7-9	TRBJ2-2	CAPTIAATGELFF	TGTGCCCCCACCATAGCGGCGACCGGGGAGCTGTTTTTT
NA	TRBD1	TRBV19	TRBJ1-5	CASRGGQGAGYSNQPQHF	TGTGCCAGTAGGGGAGGACAGGGTGCGGGGTATAGCAATCAGCCCCAGCATTTT
NA	TRBD2	TRBV19	TRBJ2-7	CASSPGTRFEQYF	TGTGCCAGTAGCCCCGGGACTAGATTCGAGCAGTACTTC
NA	NA	TRBV11-2	TRBJ2-5	CASGETQETQYF	TGTGCCAGCGGGGAAACCCAAGAGACCCAGTACTTC
NA	TRBD1	TRBV4-2	TRBJ1-5	CASSSAGTANQPQHF	TGTGCCAGCAGCTCGGCCGGGACAGCGAATCAGCCCCAGCATTTT
few	TRBD1	TRBV27	TRBJ2-3	CASRDRVADTQYF	TGTGCCAGCCGGGACAGAGTGGCAGATACGCAGTATTTT
NA	NA	TRBV5-1	TRBJ2-7	CASRFDTYSYEQYF	TGCGCCAGCAGATTCGACACTTACTCCTACGAGCAGTACTTC
NA	NA	TRBV5-1	TRBJ1-1	CASSQGATEAFF	TGCGCCAGCAGTCAGGGAGCCACTGAAGCTTTCTTT
NA	TRBD2	TRBV30	TRBJ2-1	CASLDGLAGGTYNEQFF	TGTGCCTCACTCGACGGGCTAGCGGGAGGTACCTACAATGAGCAGTTCTTC
NA	NA	TRBV9	TRBJ1-3	CASSVGAGYEKVDTIYF	TGTGCCAGCAGCGTTGGGGCAGGGTACGAAAAAGTGGACACCATATATTTT
NA	NA	TRBV30	TRBJ1-5	CAWSVHSNQPQHF	TGTGCCTGGAGTGTGCATAGCAATCAGCCCCAGCATTTT
NA	NA	TRBV4-2	TRBJ2-7	CASSQDRRGHEQYF	TGTGCCAGCAGCCAAGATCGGAGGGGGCACGAGCAGTACTTC
NA	NA	TRBV27	TRBJ1-2	CASSLESGNYGYTF	TGTGCCAGCAGTTTAGAGAGCGGGAACTATGGCTACACCTTC
NA	NA	TRBV2	TRBJ2-2	CASVIAVTGELFF	TGTGCCAGCGTGATTGCGGTCACCGGGGAGCTGTTTTTT
once	TRBD2	TRBV5-6	TRBJ2-3	CASSLGLTREADTQYF	TGTGCCAGCAGCTTGGGGCTAACGCGGGAGGCAGATACGCAGTATTTT
NA	NA	TRBV30	TRBJ2-3	CAWSGQDSSTDTQYF	TGTGCCTGGAGTGGACAGGACTCTAGCACAGATACGCAGTATTTT
NA	TRBD1	TRBV27	TRBJ1-2	CASSLNRGLYGYTF	TGTGCCAGCAGTTTGAACAGGGGCCTCTATGGCTACACCTTC
NA	NA	TRBV2	TRBJ2-5	CASSGGPLQETQYF	TGTGCCAGCAGTGGCGGACCCCTTCAAGAGACCCAGTACTTC
NA	TRBD1	TRBV7-9	TRBJ1-2	CASSLGQGFGYTF	TGTGCCAGCAGCTTAGGACAGGGTTTTGGCTACACCTTC
NA	NA	TRBV5-6	TRBJ1-2	CASSSTGYGYTF	TGTGCCAGCAGCTCTACAGGGTATGGCTACACCTTC
NA	NA	TRBV5-1	TRBJ2-5	CASSLDNQETQYF	TGCGCCAGCAGCTTGGACAACCAAGAGACCCAGTACTTC
NA	TRBD2	TRBV19	TRBJ2-7	CASSPPRLAGAYEQYF	TGTGCCAGTAGTCCCCCCAGACTAGCGGGAGCCTACGAGCAGTACTTC
NA	TRBD2	TRBV6-5	TRBJ2-3	CASRPGTSPTDTQYF	TGTGCCAGCAGGCCCGGGACTAGCCCCACAGATACGCAGTATTTT
NA	TRBD1	TRBV19	TRBJ2-1	CAKNRQGLSVEEQFF	TGTGCCAAAAACCGACAGGGCCTTTCAGTGGAGGAGCAGTTCTTC
once	TRBD1	TRBV7-8	TRBJ2-3	CASSLRGRDTQYF	TGTGCCAGCAGCTTGAGGGGGCGAGATACGCAGTATTTT
NA	NA	TRBV19	TRBJ1-1	CASSTQDRVNTEAFF	TGTGCCAGTAGTACCCAGGACAGAGTGAACACTGAAGCTTTCTTT
once	TRBD1	TRBV29-1	TRBJ1-5	CSVGDRRGEPQHF	TGCAGCGTGGGGGACAGGAGAGGGGAGCCCCAGCATTTT
NA	NA	TRBV5-1	TRBJ1-2	CASSLWEPQYGYTF	TGCGCCAGCAGCTTGTGGGAGCCACAATATGGCTACACCTTC
once	NA	TRBV6-5	TRBJ2-2	CASSYIRRLNTGELFF	TGTGCCAGCAGTTACATTCGGCGTTTGAACACCGGGGAGCTGTTTTTT
NA	TRBD2	TRBV5-5	TRBJ2-1	CASSLSPGLRNNEQFF	TGTGCCAGCAGCTTGTCCCCGGGACTAAGGAACAATGAGCAGTTCTTC
NA	NA	TRBV11-2	TRBJ2-5	CASSPGQRVTQYF	TGTGCCAGCAGCCCCGGACAGAGGGTGACCCAGTACTTC
NA	NA	TRBV30	TRBJ1-4	CAWNRIPNEKLFF	TGTGCCTGGAACAGGATACCGAATGAAAAACTGTTTTTT
NA	TRBD1	TRBV30	TRBJ2-3	CAWTNRGITDTQYF	TGTGCCTGGACCAACAGGGGGATCACAGATACGCAGTATTTT
NA	TRBD2	TRBV30	TRBJ2-1	CAWSPGGLKSEQFF	TGTGCCTGGAGTCCGGGGGGACTAAAGAGTGAGCAGTTCTTC
NA	NA	TRBV7-3	TRBJ2-3	CASSPTPNGGTQYF	TGTGCCAGCAGCCCCACACCAAACGGAGGAACGCAGTATTTT
NA	TRBD1	TRBV25-1	TRBJ2-1	CASRGQGSIYNEQFF	TGTGCCAGCAGGGGACAGGGAAGTATATACAATGAGCAGTTCTTC
few	TRBD2	TRBV5-6	TRBJ2-2	CASSLVGRGNTGELFF	TGTGCCAGCAGCTTGGTAGGGAGGGGGAACACCGGGGAGCTGTTTTTT